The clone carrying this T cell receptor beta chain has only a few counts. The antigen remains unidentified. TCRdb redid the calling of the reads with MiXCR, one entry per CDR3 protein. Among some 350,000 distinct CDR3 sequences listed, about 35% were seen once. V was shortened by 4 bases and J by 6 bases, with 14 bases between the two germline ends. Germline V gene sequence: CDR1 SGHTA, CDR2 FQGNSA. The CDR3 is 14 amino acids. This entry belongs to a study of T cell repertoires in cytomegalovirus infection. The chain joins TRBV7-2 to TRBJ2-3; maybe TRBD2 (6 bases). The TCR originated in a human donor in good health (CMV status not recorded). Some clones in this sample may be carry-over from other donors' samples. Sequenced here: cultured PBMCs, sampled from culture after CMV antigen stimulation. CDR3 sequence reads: CASSSRAEGDTQYF. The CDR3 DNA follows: TGTGCCAGCAGCTCGCGAGCGGAGGGGGATACGCAGTATTTT.